This T cell receptor beta chain was profiled in a study of blood T cell repertoires in COVID-19. At the level of the study: Acute-phase and convalescent COVID-19 samples originated in the United States, Italy and Spain. T cells, B-cell-depleted T cells, or PBMCs provided the cDNA or gDNA that served as material.

The CDR3 covers 14 residues. CDR1 is LGHNA, CDR2 YSLEER, per germline. The ends lost 0 bases at V and 4 bases at J; junction bases unmatched: 2. In the authors' methods: The authors estimated nucleated cell counts from reference gene primer amplification. TCRdb's copy holds only in-frame clones and misses some; the assay was immunoSEQ multiplex PCR. V, J and clone size reflect that table, while D and trimming were determined from the DNA. The sample yields approximately 190,000 clones, roughly 84% seen once. The specimen sequenced was PBMCs or T cells enriched from blood (not recorded which). The chain recombines TRBV4-3 with TRBJ1-2; 7 bases map to TRBD1. This clonotype originated in a middle-aged man who had recovered from COVID-19. CDR3 sequence reads: CASSQDRDSYGYTF. The CDR3 nucleotides are TGCGCCAGCAGCCAAGACCGGGACAGCTATGGCTACACCTTC.